This record looks at one T cell receptor (beta chain) sequence and its context. Its antigen is unknown. Germline and junction disagree at one end, which may indicate a read error. This sample is drawn from a study of early T cells in non-severe SARS-CoV-2 infection (dated by TCRdb to the early 2020s). With regard to the full study: Bulk RNA from unsorted whole blood was used for TCR sequencing, so alpha and beta chains could not be paired.

Libraries came from 5' RACE. For sequencing, a NextSeq 500 was employed. To correct for sequencing error and PCR bias, the TCR library protocol tagged individual cDNA molecules with unique molecular identifiers. Both TCR alpha and beta chains were sequenced, and tight co-correlation was observed between alpha and beta sequence abundances in each sample. In the paper's pipeline: V gene, J gene and CDR3 annotation of TCR sequences was performed with Decombinator V4. TCRs were defined as expanded if a significant change between any two time points was detected under a Poisson model with p below 0.0001. TCR abundances were normalised to the total number of TCRs sequenced per sample and were expressed as counts per million. MAIT TCRs were defined by TRAV1-2 paired with TRAJ12, TRAJ20 or TRAJ33, and iNKT TCRs by TRAV10 paired with TRAJ18. A search of VDJdb, accessed on 1 November 2021, was run for TCRs annotated to CMV, EBV and SARS-CoV-2, with TCRs annotated for multiple antigens excluded. TCRdb applied fastp at Q25 and MiXCR to the public reads, then kept only in-frame beta chains. Entries that share a CDR3 protein sequence are merged under the most common genes and DNA. The V and J calls follow TCRdb's processing rather than the paper's. The sample table records fewer than 85,000 distinct CDR3 sequences; about a sixth of these occur just once. The biggest ten clones account for approximately 12% of the sample.

A case-control design nested within a healthcare worker cohort in London, UK, was used, with weekly nasopharyngeal swab PCR tests and blood sampling performed. Healthcare workers were recruited between 23 and 31 March 2020, during the week of the UK lockdown, and were followed weekly for up to about 15 weeks. What the authors observed across the whole study: VDJdb matching was skewed toward anti-spike CD8 responses and likely underestimated virus-specific expansions by missing private and CD4 specificities.

The CDR3 goes from the cysteine to the phenylalanine over 9 residues. The DNA shown is the 27-base CDR3, in frame from base 1. Taken from the germline V gene (reference sequence), the CDR1 and CDR2 loops are SEHNR and FQNEAQ. The V and J segments used are TRBV7-9 and TRBJ2-4; the D gene cannot be named for sure. The receptor comes from an adult who was a healthcare worker with PCR-confirmed SARS-CoV-2 infection or an uninfected control (not recorded which). The sample was whole blood. The nucleotides read TGTGCCAGCAGCTTAGACGGAGACTTC. This is translated as CASSLDGDF.